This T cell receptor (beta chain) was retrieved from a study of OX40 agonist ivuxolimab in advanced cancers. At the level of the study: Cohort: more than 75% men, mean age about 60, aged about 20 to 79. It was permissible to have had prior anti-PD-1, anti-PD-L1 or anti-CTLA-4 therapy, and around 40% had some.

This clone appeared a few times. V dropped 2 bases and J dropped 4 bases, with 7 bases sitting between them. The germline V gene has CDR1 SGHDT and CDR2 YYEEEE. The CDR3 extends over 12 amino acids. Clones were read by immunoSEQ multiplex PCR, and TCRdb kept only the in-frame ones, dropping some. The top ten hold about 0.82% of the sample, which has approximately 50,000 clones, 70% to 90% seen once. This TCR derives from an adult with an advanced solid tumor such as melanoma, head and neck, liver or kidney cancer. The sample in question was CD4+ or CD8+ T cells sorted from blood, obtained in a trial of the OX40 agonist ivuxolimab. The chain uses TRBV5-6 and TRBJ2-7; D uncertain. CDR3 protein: CASSFKRYEQYF. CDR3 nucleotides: TGTGCCAGCAGCTTTAAGAGGTACGAGCAGTACTTC.